The TCR beta chain described here comes from a study of T cell responses to AZD1222 COVID-19 vaccine. Study results and limitations: At study baseline, merely roughly 6 AZD1222 recipients were seropositive. In a largely white British group with more females than males, clonal diversity was possibly underestimated.

Profiling relied on immunoSEQ multiplex PCR, and the TCRdb table lists in-frame clones only, not all of them. Counted here are some 150,000 clones, just over 85% occurring once; the ten biggest clones make up about 4.9%. Comments on this clone: Its antigen is unidentified.

The clonotype comes from an adult who received the AZD1222 COVID-19 vaccine. Sequenced material: peripheral blood, taken 28 days after the second AZD1222 dose.

DNA of the CDR3: TGTGCCAGCAGCCGGGAGGGGGTCGGTTTTGTCAATCAGCCCCAGCATTTT. Translating gives CASSREGVGFVNQPQHF. The chain couples TRBV7-6 to TRBJ1-5; D perhaps matches TRBD1 (6 bases). CDR1 SGHVS and CDR2 FNYEAQ come from the germline V gene. The length of the CDR3 is 17 residues. Trimming left V 5 bases short and J 3 bases short, with 20 bases between.